This T cell receptor (beta chain) appears in the sequencing data of a study of T cells in Graves' hyperthyroidism and ophthalmopathy. CDR3 size: 14 residues. V was trimmed by 5 bases and J by 4 bases, leaving 14 bases between them. TCR beta CDR3 region amplification was performed from RNA transcripts. HTBI primers were employed in a first-round RT-PCR of the TCR CDR3. MiXCR, run by TCRdb on the multiplex PCR reads, gives a single entry per CDR3 protein. This sample has hundreds of thousands of distinct CDR3 sequences, with over 35% found just once. This clonotype was found a few times. Absence of ophthalmopathy progression within 18 months defined stable Graves' hyperthyroidism. Lactation, pregnancy, other autoimmune disease or uncontrolled infection excluded patients. From 9 to 10 ml of fresh peripheral blood, PBMCs were isolated.

The gene calls are TRBV12-3 or TRBV12-4 and TRBJ2-5, with D possibly TRBD2 on 7 matching bases. The specimen was blood. The receptor comes from a man aged 18 to 29 with Graves' hyperthyroidism. CDR3 protein: CASSPGGGGETQYF. The CDR3 DNA reads TGTGCCAGCAGTCCTGGAGGGGGGGGAGAGACCCAGTACTTC.